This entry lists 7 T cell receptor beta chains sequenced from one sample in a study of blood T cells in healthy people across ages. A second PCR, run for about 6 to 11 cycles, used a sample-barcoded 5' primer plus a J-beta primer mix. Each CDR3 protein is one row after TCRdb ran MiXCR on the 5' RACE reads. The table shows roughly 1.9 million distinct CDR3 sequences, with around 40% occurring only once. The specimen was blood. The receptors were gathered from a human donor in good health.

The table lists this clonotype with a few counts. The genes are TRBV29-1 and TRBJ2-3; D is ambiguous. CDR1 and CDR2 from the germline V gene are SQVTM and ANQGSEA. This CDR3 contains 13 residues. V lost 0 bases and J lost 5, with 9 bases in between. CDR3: CSVEDPQKDTQYF. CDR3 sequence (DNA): TGCAGCGTTGAAGATCCTCAGAAAGATACGCAGTATTTT.

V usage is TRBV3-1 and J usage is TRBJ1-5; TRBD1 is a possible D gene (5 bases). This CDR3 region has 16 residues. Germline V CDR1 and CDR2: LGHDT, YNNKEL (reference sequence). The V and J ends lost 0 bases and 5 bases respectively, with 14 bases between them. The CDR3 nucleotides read TGTGCCAGCAGCCAAGATTTAGCAGGGCCTGATCAGCCCCAGCATTTT. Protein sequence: CASSQDLAGPDQPQHF.

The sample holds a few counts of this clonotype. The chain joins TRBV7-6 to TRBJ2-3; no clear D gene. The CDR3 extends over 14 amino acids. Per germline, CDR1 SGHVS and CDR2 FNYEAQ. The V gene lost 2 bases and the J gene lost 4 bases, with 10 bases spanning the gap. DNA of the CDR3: TGTGCCAGCAGCTTATCCACGGCCTCAGATACGCAGTATTTT. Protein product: CASSLSTASDTQYF.

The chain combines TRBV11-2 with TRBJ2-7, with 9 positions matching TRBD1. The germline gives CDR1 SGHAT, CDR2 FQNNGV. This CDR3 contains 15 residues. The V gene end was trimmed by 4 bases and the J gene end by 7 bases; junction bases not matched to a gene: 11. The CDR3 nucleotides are TGTGCCAGCAGCTCGTGGTCACAGGGGGCGCAAGAGCAGTACTTC. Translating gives CASSSWSQGAQEQYF.

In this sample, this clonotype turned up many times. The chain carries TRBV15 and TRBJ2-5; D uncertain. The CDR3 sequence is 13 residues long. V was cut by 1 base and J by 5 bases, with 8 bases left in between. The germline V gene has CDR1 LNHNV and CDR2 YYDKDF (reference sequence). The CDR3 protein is CATSRGQVETQYF. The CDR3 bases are TGTGCCACCAGCAGAGGACAAGTGGAGACCCAGTACTTC. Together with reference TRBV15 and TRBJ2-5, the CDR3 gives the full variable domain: DAMVIQNPRYQVTQFGKPVTLSCSQTLNHNVMYWYQQKSSQAPKLLFHYYDKDFNNEADTPDNFQSRRPNTSFCFLDIRSPGLGDTAMYLCATSRGQVETQYFGPGTRLLVL.

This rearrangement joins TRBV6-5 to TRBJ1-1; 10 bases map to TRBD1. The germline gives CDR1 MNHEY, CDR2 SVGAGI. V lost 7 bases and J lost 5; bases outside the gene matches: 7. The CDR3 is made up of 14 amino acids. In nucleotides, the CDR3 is TGTGCCAGCATCAGACAGGGGGCGCGGACTGAAGCTTTCTTT. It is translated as CASIRQGARTEAFF.

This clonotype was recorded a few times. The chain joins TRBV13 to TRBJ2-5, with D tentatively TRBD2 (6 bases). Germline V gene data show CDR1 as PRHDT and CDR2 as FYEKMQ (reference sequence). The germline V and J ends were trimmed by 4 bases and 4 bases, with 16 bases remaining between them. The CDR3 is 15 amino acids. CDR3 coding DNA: TGTGCCAGCAGCTCCGCGGGAATCGATGGAGAGACCCAGTACTTC. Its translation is CASSSAGIDGETQYF. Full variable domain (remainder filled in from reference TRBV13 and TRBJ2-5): AAGVIQSPRHLIKEKRETATLKCYPIPRHDTVYWYQQGPGQDPQFLISFYEKMQSDKGSIPDRFSAQQFSDYHSELNMSSLELGDSALYFCASSSAGIDGETQYFGPGTRLLVL.